Only a few counts were recorded for the clone carrying this TCR beta chain. As yet, its antigen is unknown. TCRdb re-derived calls from the 5' RACE reads in MiXCR, one entry per CDR3 protein. In the table there are 670,000 or so distinct CDR3 sequences, roughly 19% of which are singletons. This CDR3 spans 12 amino acids. V was clipped by 0 bases and J by 7 bases; unmatched bases: 0. The germline V gene encodes CDR1 DFQATT and CDR2 SNEGSKA (reference sequence). This entry comes from a study of CD8 T cells in ankylosing spondylitis. Study-wide results and caveats: It appeared that ankylosing spondylitis blood was characterized by a TCR beta motif of several highly homologous variants.

Input material: blood, either unsorted or a sorted T cell fraction (not recorded which). This rearrangement joins TRBV20-1 to TRBJ2-1; 7 bases are shared with TRBD1. The clonotype comes from a male donor with ankylosing spondylitis. CDR3: CSAREQGNEQFF. CDR3 bases: TGCAGTGCTAGAGAACAGGGGAATGAGCAGTTCTTC.